A selection of T cell receptor beta chains follows, all from one sample in a study of shared clonotypes between healthy human individuals. Profiled with immunoSEQ multiplex PCR; TCRdb holds only in-frame clones, not every one. Here the sample spans 2.5 million or so clones, around nine tenths being singletons. Material: naive CD4+ T cells sorted from blood. The receptors stem from a man aged 18 to 35 in good health. Both conserved end residues are part of each CDR3. Each record gives: CDR3 protein, CDR3 DNA, D gene, V gene, J gene, clone size, CDR3 length. D genes are given only for firm matches. Size is stated for part of the rows, as once, few or many counts, or as a class when the clone is expanded.

cdr3_aa: CASSFMDRDTGELFF
cdr3_nt: TGTGCCAGCAGCTTTATGGACAGAGACACCGGGGAGCTGTTTTTT
d_call: .
v_call: TRBV25-1
j_call: TRBJ2-2
clone_size: .
cdr3_length: 15

cdr3_aa: CASSLYQNTEAFF
cdr3_nt: TGTGCCAGCAGCTTGTACCAGAACACTGAAGCTTTCTTT
d_call: .
v_call: TRBV5-6
j_call: TRBJ1-1
clone_size: .
cdr3_length: 13

cdr3_aa: CASSIGVMNTEAFF
cdr3_nt: TGTGCCAGCAGCATAGGTGTCATGAACACTGAAGCTTTCTTT
d_call: .
v_call: TRBV5-5
j_call: TRBJ1-1
clone_size: .
cdr3_length: 14

cdr3_aa: CASSPFWTGSAEETQYF
cdr3_nt: TGTGCCAGCTCACCATTTTGGACAGGGTCGGCGGAAGAGACCCAGTACTTC
d_call: TRBD1
v_call: TRBV18
j_call: TRBJ2-5
clone_size: once
cdr3_length: 17

cdr3_aa: CASSTGQETQYF
cdr3_nt: TGTGCCAGCAGTACAGGTCAAGAGACCCAGTACTTC
d_call: .
v_call: TRBV2
j_call: TRBJ2-5
clone_size: .
cdr3_length: 12

cdr3_aa: CASSESGSAEETQYF
cdr3_nt: TGCGCCAGCAGTGAGTCGGGGAGCGCCGAAGAGACCCAGTACTTC
d_call: .
v_call: TRBV10-1
j_call: TRBJ2-5
clone_size: .
cdr3_length: 15

cdr3_aa: CASSLEAGNTEAFF
cdr3_nt: TGTGCCAGCAGCTTGGAGGCGGGGAACACTGAAGCTTTCTTT
d_call: .
v_call: TRBV5-4
j_call: TRBJ1-1
clone_size: .
cdr3_length: 14

cdr3_aa: CASSPVTGVRNTIYF
cdr3_nt: TGTGCCAGCAGCCCAGTGACAGGGGTCAGAAACACCATATATTTT
d_call: TRBD1
v_call: TRBV7-2
j_call: TRBJ1-3
clone_size: .
cdr3_length: 15

cdr3_aa: CASRQTGTTYEQYF
cdr3_nt: TGTGCCAGCAGACAAACCGGGACAACCTACGAGCAGTACTTC
d_call: .
v_call: TRBV6-5
j_call: TRBJ2-7
clone_size: .
cdr3_length: 14

cdr3_aa: CASSLGLASGVTDTQYF
cdr3_nt: TGTGCCAGCAGCTTAGGTCTGGCTAGCGGGGTCACAGATACGCAGTATTTT
d_call: TRBD2
v_call: TRBV7-2
j_call: TRBJ2-3
clone_size: .
cdr3_length: 17

cdr3_aa: CASSYGGGADEQFF
cdr3_nt: TGTGCCAGCAGTTACGGCGGGGGGGCGGATGAGCAGTTCTTC
d_call: TRBD2
v_call: TRBV6-5
j_call: TRBJ2-1
clone_size: .
cdr3_length: 14

cdr3_aa: CASSLRPLEWDTQYF
cdr3_nt: TGTGCCAGCAGCTTAAGGCCACTAGAGTGGGATACGCAGTATTTT
d_call: .
v_call: TRBV7-2
j_call: TRBJ2-3
clone_size: .
cdr3_length: 15

cdr3_aa: CASSPRGMRNQPQHF
cdr3_nt: TGTGCCAGCAGCCCCAGGGGAATGAGGAATCAGCCCCAGCATTTT
d_call: .
v_call: TRBV5-6
j_call: TRBJ1-5
clone_size: few
cdr3_length: 15

cdr3_aa: CASSQRVTDNQPQHF
cdr3_nt: TGCGCCAGCAGCCAAAGGGTGACAGACAATCAGCCCCAGCATTTT
d_call: .
v_call: TRBV4-1
j_call: TRBJ1-5
clone_size: .
cdr3_length: 15

cdr3_aa: CASSPIRTATNEKLFF
cdr3_nt: TGTGCCAGCTCACCCATCCGGACGGCAACTAATGAAAAACTGTTTTTT
d_call: .
v_call: TRBV18
j_call: TRBJ1-4
clone_size: .
cdr3_length: 16

cdr3_aa: CASRTGTGGGNTIYF
cdr3_nt: TGTGCCAGCAGAACCGGGACAGGAGGGGGAAACACCATATATTTT
d_call: TRBD1
v_call: TRBV7-9
j_call: TRBJ1-3
clone_size: .
cdr3_length: 15

cdr3_aa: CASSEGWVYNEQFF
cdr3_nt: TGTGCCAGCAGTGAGGGTTGGGTCTACAATGAGCAGTTCTTC
d_call: .
v_call: TRBV9
j_call: TRBJ2-1
clone_size: .
cdr3_length: 14

cdr3_aa: CASSYPGAGNTIYF
cdr3_nt: TGTGCCAGCAGTTACCCAGGGGCTGGAAACACCATATATTTT
d_call: .
v_call: TRBV6-6
j_call: TRBJ1-3
clone_size: .
cdr3_length: 14

cdr3_aa: CASSLAFTQETQYF
cdr3_nt: TGTGCCAGCAGCTTGGCTTTCACACAAGAGACCCAGTACTTC
d_call: .
v_call: TRBV5-4
j_call: TRBJ2-5
clone_size: .
cdr3_length: 14

cdr3_aa: CASSPSFGAGFTGELFF
cdr3_nt: TGTGCCAGCAGTCCGTCATTCGGAGCAGGATTCACCGGGGAGCTGTTTTTT
d_call: .
v_call: TRBV28
j_call: TRBJ2-2
clone_size: .
cdr3_length: 17

cdr3_aa: CASSDTTDTQYF
cdr3_nt: TGCGCCAGCAGTGATACCACAGATACGCAGTATTTT
d_call: .
v_call: TRBV5-1
j_call: TRBJ2-3
clone_size: .
cdr3_length: 12

cdr3_aa: CASSYRDRGAYEQYF
cdr3_nt: TGTGCCAGCAGTTACAGGGACAGGGGCGCCTACGAGCAGTACTTC
d_call: TRBD1
v_call: TRBV6-5
j_call: TRBJ2-7
clone_size: .
cdr3_length: 15

cdr3_aa: CASSFDTQYF
cdr3_nt: TGTGCCAGCAGCTTTGATACGCAGTATTTT
d_call: .
v_call: TRBV11-2
j_call: TRBJ2-3
clone_size: .
cdr3_length: 10

cdr3_aa: CASSESITSTDTQYF
cdr3_nt: TGCGCCAGCAGTGAGTCAATAACTAGCACAGATACGCAGTATTTT
d_call: .
v_call: TRBV10-2
j_call: TRBJ2-3
clone_size: .
cdr3_length: 15

cdr3_aa: CALGRDGFYEQYF
cdr3_nt: TGTGCCCTAGGGAGGGATGGGTTCTACGAGCAGTACTTC
d_call: TRBD2
v_call: TRBV2
j_call: TRBJ2-7
clone_size: .
cdr3_length: 13

cdr3_aa: CASTEQGGNTGELFF
cdr3_nt: TGTGCCAGCACCGAACAGGGGGGGAACACCGGGGAGCTGTTTTTT
d_call: TRBD1
v_call: TRBV2
j_call: TRBJ2-2
clone_size: .
cdr3_length: 15

cdr3_aa: CASSILGRDQNTGELFF
cdr3_nt: TGTGCCAGTAGTATTTTAGGACGGGATCAAAACACCGGGGAGCTGTTTTTT
d_call: .
v_call: TRBV19
j_call: TRBJ2-2
clone_size: .
cdr3_length: 17

cdr3_aa: CASTPTGLRYGYTF
cdr3_nt: TGTGCCAGTACCCCGACGGGACTACGCTATGGCTACACCTTC
d_call: .
v_call: TRBV19
j_call: TRBJ1-2
clone_size: .
cdr3_length: 14

cdr3_aa: CASATENNEKLFF
cdr3_nt: TGCGCCAGCGCTACGGAGAATAATGAAAAACTGTTTTTT
d_call: .
v_call: TRBV5-1
j_call: TRBJ1-4
clone_size: .
cdr3_length: 13